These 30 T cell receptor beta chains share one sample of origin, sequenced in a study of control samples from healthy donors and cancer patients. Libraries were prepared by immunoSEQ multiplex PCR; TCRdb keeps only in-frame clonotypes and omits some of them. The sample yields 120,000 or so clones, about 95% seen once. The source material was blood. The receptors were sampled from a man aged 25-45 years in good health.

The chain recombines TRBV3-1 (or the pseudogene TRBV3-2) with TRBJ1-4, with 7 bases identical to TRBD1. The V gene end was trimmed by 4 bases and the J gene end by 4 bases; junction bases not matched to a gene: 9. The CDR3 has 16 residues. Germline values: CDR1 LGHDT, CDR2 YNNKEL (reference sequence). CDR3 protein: CASSLRTGAFNEKLFF. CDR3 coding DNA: TGTGCCAGCAGCCTGCGGACAGGTGCTTTTAATGAAAAACTGTTTTTT.

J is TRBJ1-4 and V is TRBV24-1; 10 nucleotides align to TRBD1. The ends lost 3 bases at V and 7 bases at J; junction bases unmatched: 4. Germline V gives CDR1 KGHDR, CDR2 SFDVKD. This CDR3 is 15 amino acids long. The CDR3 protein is CATSDRTGGIEKLFF. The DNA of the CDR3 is TGTGCCACCAGTGATAGGACAGGGGGAATTGAAAAACTGTTTTTT.

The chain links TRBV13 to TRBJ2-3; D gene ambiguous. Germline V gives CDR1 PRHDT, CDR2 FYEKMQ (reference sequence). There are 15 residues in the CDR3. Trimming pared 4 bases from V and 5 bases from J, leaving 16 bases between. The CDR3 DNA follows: TGTGCCAGCAGCTCTAGACGCAACCCAGTAGATACGCAGTATTTT. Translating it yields CASSSRRNPVDTQYF. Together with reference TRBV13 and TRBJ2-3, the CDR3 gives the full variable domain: AAGVIQSPRHLIKEKRETATLKCYPIPRHDTVYWYQQGPGQDPQFLISFYEKMQSDKGSIPDRFSAQQFSDYHSELNMSSLELGDSALYFCASSSRRNPVDTQYFGPGTRLTVL.

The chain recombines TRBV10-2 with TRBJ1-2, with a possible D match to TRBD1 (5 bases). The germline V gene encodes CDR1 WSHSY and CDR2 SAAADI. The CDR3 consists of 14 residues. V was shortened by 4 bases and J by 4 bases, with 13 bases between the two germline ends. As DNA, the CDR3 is TGCGCCAGCAGTGGAACAGGCCCCTCCTATGGCTACACCTTC. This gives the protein CASSGTGPSYGYTF.

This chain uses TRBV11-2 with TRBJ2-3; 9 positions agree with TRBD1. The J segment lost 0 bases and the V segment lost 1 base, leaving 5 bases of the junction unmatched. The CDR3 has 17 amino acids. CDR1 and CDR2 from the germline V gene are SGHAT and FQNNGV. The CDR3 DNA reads TGTGCCAGCAGCTTAGTTACAGGGGGCGGGAGCACAGATACGCAGTATTTT. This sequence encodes CASSLVTGGGSTDTQYF.

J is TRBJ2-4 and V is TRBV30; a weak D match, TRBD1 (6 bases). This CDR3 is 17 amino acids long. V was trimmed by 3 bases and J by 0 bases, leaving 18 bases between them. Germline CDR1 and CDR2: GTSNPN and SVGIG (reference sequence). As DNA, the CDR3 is TGTGCCTGGAGCGGTCTCCGGGACACAAGAGCCAAAAACATTCAGTACTTC. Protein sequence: CAWSGLRDTRAKNIQYF.

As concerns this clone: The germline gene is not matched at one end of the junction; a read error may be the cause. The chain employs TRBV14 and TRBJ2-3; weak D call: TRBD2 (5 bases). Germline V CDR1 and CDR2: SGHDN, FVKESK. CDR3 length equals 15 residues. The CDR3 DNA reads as TGTGCCAGCAGTGACCGGGATCATAGCAGAGATACGCAGTATTTT. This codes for CASSDRDHSRDTQYF.

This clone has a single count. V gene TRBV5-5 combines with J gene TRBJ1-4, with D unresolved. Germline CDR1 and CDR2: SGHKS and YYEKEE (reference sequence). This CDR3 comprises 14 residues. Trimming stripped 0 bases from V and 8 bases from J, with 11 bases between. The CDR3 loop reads CASSLEGLGEKLFF. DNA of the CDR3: TGTGCCAGCAGCTTGGAAGGGTTGGGGGAAAAACTGTTTTTT.

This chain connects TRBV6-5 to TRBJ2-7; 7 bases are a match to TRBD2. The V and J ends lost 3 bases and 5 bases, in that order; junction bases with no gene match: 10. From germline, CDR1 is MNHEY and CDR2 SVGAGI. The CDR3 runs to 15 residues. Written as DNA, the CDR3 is TGTGCCAGCAGTTATGGGAGGGGAGGAGGAAACGAGCAGTACTTC. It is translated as CASSYGRGGGNEQYF.

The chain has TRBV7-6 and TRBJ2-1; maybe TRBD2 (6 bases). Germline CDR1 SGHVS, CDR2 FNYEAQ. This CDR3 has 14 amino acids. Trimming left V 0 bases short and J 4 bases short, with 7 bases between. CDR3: CASSLAGRYNEQFF. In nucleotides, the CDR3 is TGTGCCAGCAGCTTAGCGGGGAGGTACAATGAGCAGTTCTTC.

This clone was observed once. Written as DNA, the CDR3 is TGTGCCAGCAGCCCTAAAGGGTTAGGGGAGACCCAGTACTTC. This encodes CASSPKGLGETQYF. The chain uses TRBV7-8 and TRBJ2-5; D is uncertain. Germline assignment: CDR1 SGHVS and CDR2 FQNEAQ. CDR3 length: 14 amino acids. The germline V and J ends were trimmed by 5 bases and 5 bases, with 15 bases remaining between them.

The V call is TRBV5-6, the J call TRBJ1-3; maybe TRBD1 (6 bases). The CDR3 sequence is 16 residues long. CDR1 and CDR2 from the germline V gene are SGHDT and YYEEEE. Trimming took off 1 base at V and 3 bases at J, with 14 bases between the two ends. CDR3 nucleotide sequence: TGTGCCAGCAGCTTGACTCAAGGGGGTTATGGAAACACCATATATTTT. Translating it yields CASSLTQGGYGNTIYF. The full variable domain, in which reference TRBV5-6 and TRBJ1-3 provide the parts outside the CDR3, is DAGVTQSPTHLIKTRGQQVTLRCSPKSGHDTVSWYQQALGQGPQFIFQYYEEEERQRGNFPDRFSGHQFPNYSSELNVNALLLGDSALYLCASSLTQGGYGNTIYFGEGSWLTVV.

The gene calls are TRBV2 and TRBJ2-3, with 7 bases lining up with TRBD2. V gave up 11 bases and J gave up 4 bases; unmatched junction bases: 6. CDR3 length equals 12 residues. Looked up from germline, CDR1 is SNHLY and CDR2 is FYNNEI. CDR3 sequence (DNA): TGTGCCGGGAGGGCCCTCGCAGATACGCAGTATTTT. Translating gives CAGRALADTQYF.

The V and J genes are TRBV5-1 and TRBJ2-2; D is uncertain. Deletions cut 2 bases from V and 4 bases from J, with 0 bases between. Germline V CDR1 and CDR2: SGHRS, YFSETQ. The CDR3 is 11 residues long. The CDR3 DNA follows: TGCGCCAGCAGCTTCACCGGGGAGCTGTTTTTT. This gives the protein CASSFTGELFF.

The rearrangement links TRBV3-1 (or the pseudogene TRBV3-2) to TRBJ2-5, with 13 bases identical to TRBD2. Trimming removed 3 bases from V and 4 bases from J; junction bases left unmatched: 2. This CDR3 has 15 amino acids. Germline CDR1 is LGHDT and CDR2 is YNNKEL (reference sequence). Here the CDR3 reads CASSQGLAGRETQYF. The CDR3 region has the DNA TGTGCCAGCAGCCAGGGACTAGCGGGGAGAGAGACCCAGTACTTC.

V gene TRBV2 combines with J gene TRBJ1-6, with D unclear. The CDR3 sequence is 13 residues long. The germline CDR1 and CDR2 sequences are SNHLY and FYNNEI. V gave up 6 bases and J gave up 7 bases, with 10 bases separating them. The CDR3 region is CASSFMDNSPLHF. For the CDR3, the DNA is TGTGCCAGCAGCTTTATGGACAATTCACCCCTCCACTTT.

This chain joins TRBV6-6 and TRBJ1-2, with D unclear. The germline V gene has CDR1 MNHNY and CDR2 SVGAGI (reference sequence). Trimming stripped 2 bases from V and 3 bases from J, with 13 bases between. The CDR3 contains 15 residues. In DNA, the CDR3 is TGTGCCAGCAGTTACGACGCGTATGCATACTATGGCTACACCTTC. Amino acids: CASSYDAYAYYGYTF.

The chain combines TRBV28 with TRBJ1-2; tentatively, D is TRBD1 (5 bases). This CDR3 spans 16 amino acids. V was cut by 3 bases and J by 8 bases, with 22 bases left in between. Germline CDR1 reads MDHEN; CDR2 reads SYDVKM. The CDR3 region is CASSFRGAEWSTGYTF. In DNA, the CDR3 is TGTGCCAGCAGTTTTCGGGGCGCGGAATGGTCGACCGGCTACACCTTC.

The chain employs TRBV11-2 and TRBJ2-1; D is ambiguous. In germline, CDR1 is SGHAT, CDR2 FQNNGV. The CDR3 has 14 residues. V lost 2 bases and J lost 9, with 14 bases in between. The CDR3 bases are TGTGCCAGCAGCTTAAACCAGGACCCCCGTGAGCAGTTCTTC. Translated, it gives CASSLNQDPREQFF.

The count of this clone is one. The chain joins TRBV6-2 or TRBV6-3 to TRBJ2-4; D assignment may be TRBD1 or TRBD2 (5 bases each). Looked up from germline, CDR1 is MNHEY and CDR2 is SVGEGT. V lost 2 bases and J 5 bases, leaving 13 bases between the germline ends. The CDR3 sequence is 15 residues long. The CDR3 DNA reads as TGTGCCAGCAGTTACGGGGGATTAATCCAAAACATTCAGTACTTC. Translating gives CASSYGGLIQNIQYF.

The CDR3 sequence is CSASTPRATSYNEQFF. Here the CDR3 DNA reads TGCAGTGCTAGTACCCCCCGGGCTACGTCCTACAATGAGCAGTTCTTC. The chain has TRBV20-1 and TRBJ2-1; D call uncertain. The V and J ends lost 3 bases and 1 base respectively, with 16 bases between them. Germline V gene sequence: CDR1 DFQATT, CDR2 SNEGSKA (reference sequence). The CDR3 is made up of 16 amino acids.

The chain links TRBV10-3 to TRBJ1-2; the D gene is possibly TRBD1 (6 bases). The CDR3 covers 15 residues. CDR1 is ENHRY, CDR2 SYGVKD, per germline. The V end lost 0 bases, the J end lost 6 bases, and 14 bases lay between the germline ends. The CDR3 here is CAISESSQGLNGYTF. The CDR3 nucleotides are TGTGCCATCAGTGAGTCGAGTCAGGGGTTGAATGGCTACACCTTC.

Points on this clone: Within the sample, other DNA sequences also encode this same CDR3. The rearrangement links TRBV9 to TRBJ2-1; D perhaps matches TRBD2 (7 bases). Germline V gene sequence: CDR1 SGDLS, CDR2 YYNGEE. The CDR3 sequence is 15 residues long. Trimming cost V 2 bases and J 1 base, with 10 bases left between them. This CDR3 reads CASSVGGLSYNEQFF. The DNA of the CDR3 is TGTGCCAGCAGCGTGGGGGGGCTTTCCTACAATGAGCAGTTCTTC. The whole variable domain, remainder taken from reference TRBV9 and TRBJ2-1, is DSGVTQTPKHLITATGQRVTLRCSPRSGDLSVYWYQQSLDQGLQFLIQYYNGEERAKGNILERFSAQQFPDLHSELNLSSLELGDSALYFCASSVGGLSYNEQFFGPGTRLTVL.

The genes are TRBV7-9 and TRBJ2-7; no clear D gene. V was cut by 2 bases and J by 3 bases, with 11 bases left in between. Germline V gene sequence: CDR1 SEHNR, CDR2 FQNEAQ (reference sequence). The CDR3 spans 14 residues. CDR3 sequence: CASSLINPHYEQYF. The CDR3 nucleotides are TGTGCCAGCAGCTTAATTAATCCACACTACGAGCAGTACTTC.

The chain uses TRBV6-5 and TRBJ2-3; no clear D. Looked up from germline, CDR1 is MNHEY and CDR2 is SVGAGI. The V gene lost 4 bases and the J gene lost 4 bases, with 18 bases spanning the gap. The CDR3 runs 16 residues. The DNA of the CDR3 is TGTGCCAGCAGTTCTCGTTATAGTACAGATTCAGATACGCAGTATTTT. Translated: CASSSRYSTDSDTQYF.

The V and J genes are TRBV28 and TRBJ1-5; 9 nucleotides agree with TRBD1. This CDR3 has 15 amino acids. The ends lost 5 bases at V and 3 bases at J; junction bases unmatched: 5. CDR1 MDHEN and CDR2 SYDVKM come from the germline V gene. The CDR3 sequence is CASSQRTGANQPQHF. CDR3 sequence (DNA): TGTGCCAGCAGTCAACGGACAGGGGCCAATCAGCCCCAGCATTTT.

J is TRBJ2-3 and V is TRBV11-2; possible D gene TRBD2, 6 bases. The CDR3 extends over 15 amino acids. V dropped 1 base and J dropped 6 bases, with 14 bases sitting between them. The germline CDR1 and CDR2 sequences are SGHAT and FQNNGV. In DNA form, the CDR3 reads TGTGCCAGCAGCTTAGTAGGCGGGGCGCGGGATACGCAGTATTTT. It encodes CASSLVGGARDTQYF. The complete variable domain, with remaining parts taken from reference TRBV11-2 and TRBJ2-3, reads EAGVAQSPRYKIIEKRQSVAFWCNPISGHATLYWYQQILGQGPKLLIQFQNNGVVDDSQLPKDRFSAERLKGVDSTLKIQPAKLEDSAVYLCASSLVGGARDTQYFGPGTRLTVL.

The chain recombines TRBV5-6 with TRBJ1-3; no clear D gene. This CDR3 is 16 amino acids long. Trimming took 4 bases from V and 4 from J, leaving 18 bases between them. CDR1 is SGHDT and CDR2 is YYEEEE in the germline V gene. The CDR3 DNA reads TGTGCCAGCAGCGACAAAAGACCTCGATCGGGAAACACCATATATTTT. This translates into CASSDKRPRSGNTIYF.

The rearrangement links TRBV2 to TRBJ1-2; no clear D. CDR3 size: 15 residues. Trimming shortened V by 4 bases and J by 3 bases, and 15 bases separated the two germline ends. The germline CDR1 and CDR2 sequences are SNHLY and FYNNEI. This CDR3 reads CASSARATDDYGYTF. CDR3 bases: TGTGCCAGCAGTGCTCGGGCCACGGACGACTATGGCTACACCTTC.

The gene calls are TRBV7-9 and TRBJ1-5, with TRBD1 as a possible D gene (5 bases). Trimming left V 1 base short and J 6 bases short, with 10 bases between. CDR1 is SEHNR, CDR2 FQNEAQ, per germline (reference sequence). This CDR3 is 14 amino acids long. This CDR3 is CASSLESGSQPQHF. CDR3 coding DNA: TGTGCCAGCAGCTTAGAGTCAGGGAGTCAGCCCCAGCATTTT. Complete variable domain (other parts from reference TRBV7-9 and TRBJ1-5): DTGVSQNPRHKITKRGQNVTFRCDPISEHNRLYWYRQTLGQGPEFLTYFQNEAQLEKSRLLSDRFSAERPKGSFSTLEIQRTEQGDSAMYLCASSLESGSQPQHFGDGTRLSIL.